What follows are 27 T cell receptor beta chains derived from one specimen sequenced in a study of T cell responses to AZD1222 COVID-19 vaccine. Clones were sequenced by immunoSEQ multiplex PCR, and TCRdb holds only the in-frame ones, with some missing. The sample comprises 73,000 or so clones, around three quarters of which are singletons, and about 50% rests with the top ten. The sample consisted of peripheral blood, taken 28 days after the second AZD1222 dose. The source of these receptors is an adult who received the AZD1222 COVID-19 vaccine.

This chain connects TRBV5-6 to TRBJ1-3; D is unclear. CDR3 length equals 14 residues. CDR1 and CDR2 (germline): SGHDT, YYEEEE. Deletions cut 4 bases from V and 0 bases from J, with 8 bases between. The CDR3 region is CASSPSDSGNTIYF. Here the CDR3 DNA reads TGTGCCAGCAGCCCGTCAGACTCTGGAAACACCATATATTTT.

The J gene is TRBJ2-1, the V gene TRBV27; weak D call: TRBD1 (6 bases). CDR3 length: 15 residues. Germline V CDR1 and CDR2: MNHEY, SMNVEV (reference sequence). V was clipped by 5 bases and J by 0 bases, with 11 bases between them. The CDR3 DNA is TGTGCCAGCAGTATTGACAGGTTCTCCTACAATGAGCAGTTCTTC. Translation: CASSIDRFSYNEQFF.

V and J are TRBV2 and TRBJ2-5, with D tentatively TRBD2 (5 bases). V was shortened by 1 base and J by 5 bases, with 14 bases between the two germline ends. Germline CDR1 is SNHLY and CDR2 is FYNNEI. The CDR3 sequence is 15 residues long. The CDR3 region is CASSEGTEEAETQYF. In DNA, the CDR3 is TGTGCCAGCAGTGAAGGGACCGAGGAGGCGGAGACCCAGTACTTC.

The gene calls are TRBV30 and TRBJ1-4; the D is unclear. The CDR3 is 14 amino acids. V lost 6 bases to trimming and J lost 4 bases, with 15 bases between them. Germline CDR1 is GTSNPN and CDR2 is SVGIG (reference sequence). The DNA for the CDR3 is TGTGCCTGCCTACGAGGGAAGGATAATGAAAAACTGTTTTTT. Its translation: CACLRGKDNEKLFF.

This clone has only one observation. The V gene is TRBV9, the J gene TRBJ2-2; 8 positions agree with TRBD2. Looked up from germline, CDR1 is SGDLS and CDR2 is YYNGEE. V shed 0 bases and J 5 bases; nucleotides not matched to a gene: 9. The CDR3 consists of 17 residues. Here the CDR3 DNA reads TGTGCCAGCAGCGTAGGGGCGGGACTAGGGGGTACCGGGGAGCTGTTTTTT. As protein: CASSVGAGLGGTGELFF.

V gene TRBV6-5 combines with J gene TRBJ2-1; D perhaps matches TRBD2 (5 bases). The CDR3 length is 12 residues. Germline values: CDR1 MNHEY, CDR2 SVGAGI. V was clipped by 4 bases and J by 7 bases, with 8 bases between them. This CDR3 reads CASSSPGNEQFF. Written as DNA, the CDR3 is TGTGCCAGCAGTTCGCCGGGGAATGAGCAGTTCTTC.

The rearrangement uses TRBV29-1 and TRBJ2-1, with D maybe TRBD1 (5 bases). This CDR3 has 14 amino acids. Trimming stripped 1 base from V and 6 bases from J, with 13 bases between. CDR1 is SQVTM, CDR2 ANQGSEA, per germline. CDR3 residues: CSVEGEQGSNEQFF. CDR3 sequence (DNA): TGCAGCGTTGAAGGAGAGCAGGGCTCCAATGAGCAGTTCTTC.

The rearrangement uses TRBV4-1 and TRBJ2-7, with 8 bases fitting TRBD1. The trim removed 1 base at V and 2 bases at J, leaving 10 bases unmatched. The germline CDR1 and CDR2 sequences are MGHRA and YSYEKL. The CDR3 consists of 17 residues. In DNA form, the CDR3 reads TGCGCCAGCAGCCAAGGACCCGACAGGGGCCCGACCTACGAGCAGTACTTC. Amino acid sequence: CASSQGPDRGPTYEQYF.

The chain carries TRBV7-8 and TRBJ1-3, with D unresolved. The V end lost 4 bases, the J end lost 2 bases, and 3 bases lay between the germline ends. CDR3 length equals 12 residues. The V gene's germline CDR1 is SGHVS and CDR2 FQNEAQ. CDR3 in DNA: TGTGCCAGCAGCTCCCCTGGAAACACCATATATTTT. Amino acid sequence: CASSSPGNTIYF.

This clone was observed a single time. A much larger clone is a single base away; this may be a read error. The chain employs TRBV6-5 and TRBJ2-3; D unclear. This CDR3 has 12 residues. Germline lookup yields CDR1 MNHEY and CDR2 SVGAGI. The CDR3 sequence: CTSSYSPDTQYF. In DNA, the CDR3 is TGTACCAGCAGTTACTCTCCAGATACGCAGTATTTT.

This chain connects TRBV28 to TRBJ2-3; D is perhaps TRBD2 (6 bases). The CDR3 is made up of 17 amino acids. The V end lost 6 bases, the J end lost 2 bases, and 21 bases lay between the germline ends. CDR1 and CDR2 (germline): MDHEN, SYDVKM. The chain's CDR3 is CASSPTESLATTDTQYF. CDR3 sequence (DNA): TGTGCCAGCAGCCCCACAGAGAGTCTAGCGACCACAGATACGCAGTATTTT.

The V and J genes are TRBV7-2 and TRBJ1-5; D uncertain. Trimming left V 1 base short and J 7 bases short, with 11 bases between. CDR1 is SGHTA and CDR2 is FQGNSA in the germline V gene. The CDR3 has 14 amino acids. CDR3 amino acids: CASSLVSVNQPQHF. The CDR3, as DNA: TGTGCCAGCAGCTTAGTGTCAGTTAACCAGCCCCAGCATTTT. The full variable domain, with the rest looked up from reference TRBV7-2 and TRBJ1-5, is GAGVSQSPSNKVTEKGKDVELRCDPISGHTALYWYRQSLGQGLEFLIYFQGNSAPDKSGLPSDRFSAERTGGSVSTLTIQRTQQEDSAVYLCASSLVSVNQPQHFGDGTRLSIL.

The chain carries TRBV12-3 or TRBV12-4 and TRBJ2-3; a possible D gene is TRBD1 (6 bases). The CDR3 consists of 12 residues. Trimming took off 9 bases at V and 5 bases at J, with 12 bases between the two ends. The CDR3 DNA is TGTGCCAGTTCAGGGGTTGAAGATACGCAGTATTTT. Its translation is CASSGVEDTQYF.

V gene TRBV21-1 combines with J gene TRBJ1-6. TRBV21-1 is recorded as a pseudogene. The CDR3 runs 18 residues. CDR3 DNA sequence: TGTGCCAGCAGCAAAGAGGGGGGTAGGGGATGTATTGGTTCACCCCTCCACTTT. Translating gives CASSKEGGRGCIGSPLHF.

V is TRBV3-1 (or the pseudogene TRBV3-2) and J is TRBJ2-1; tentatively, D is TRBD2 (5 bases). The CDR3 covers 14 residues. V lost 0 bases and J lost 5, with 8 bases in between. Germline-derived CDR1 and CDR2 are LGHDT and YNNKEL (reference sequence). The CDR3 loop is CASSQDLANNEQFF. The CDR3 DNA sequence: TGTGCCAGCAGCCAAGATTTAGCGAACAATGAGCAGTTCTTC.

This chain joins TRBV2 and TRBJ2-2, with D possibly called TRBD1 or TRBD2 (5 bases each). The length of the CDR3 is 16 residues. Per the germline V gene, CDR1 is SNHLY and CDR2 is FYNNEI. The V end lost 0 bases, the J end lost 1 base, and 9 bases lay between the germline ends. The CDR3 protein is CASSEAERGNTGELFF. Here the CDR3 DNA reads TGTGCCAGCAGTGAAGCTGAGAGGGGGAACACCGGGGAGCTGTTTTTT. Looking up the rest from reference TRBV2 and TRBJ2-2 gives the full variable domain: EPEVTQTPSHQVTQMGQEVILRCVPISNHLYFYWYRQILGQKVEFLVSFYNNEISEKSEIFDDQFSVERPDGSNFTLKIRSTKLEDSAMYFCASSEAERGNTGELFFGEGSRLTVL.

The chain is built from TRBV6-6 and TRBJ2-7; D is unclear. V lost 7 bases to trimming and J lost 6 bases, with 16 bases between them. The CDR3 is 13 residues long. Germline lookup yields CDR1 MNHNY and CDR2 SVGAGI (reference sequence). DNA for the CDR3: TGTGCCAGCAATCTCGGAATAGCCGGCGAGCAGTACTTC. The encoded protein is CASNLGIAGEQYF.

The J gene is TRBJ1-1, the V gene TRBV29-1; tentatively, D is TRBD1 (5 bases). Germline V gene data show CDR1 as SQVTM and CDR2 as ANQGSEA. The CDR3 runs to 12 residues. The ends were cut back, 5 bases at V and 3 bases at J, with 10 bases in the middle. This CDR3 is CSVWGLDTEAFF. CDR3 DNA: TGCAGCGTTTGGGGGTTGGACACTGAAGCTTTCTTT.

The V call is TRBV28, the J call TRBJ2-7, with 9 bases identical to TRBD2. Per germline, CDR1 MDHEN and CDR2 SYDVKM. With 2 bases clipped from V and 2 bases from J, the junction kept 16 bases outside the gene matches. The CDR3 runs 19 residues. The CDR3 here is CASSLTGIPSSGSTYEQYF. CDR3 nucleotide sequence: TGTGCCAGCAGTTTAACTGGCATTCCGAGTAGCGGGAGTACCTACGAGCAGTACTTC.

The rearrangement uses TRBV6-6 and TRBJ1-2; D gene ambiguous. CDR3 length: 14 residues. Trimming removed 7 bases at V and 4 bases at J, with 16 bases between. The V gene's germline CDR1 is MNHNY and CDR2 SVGAGI (reference sequence). The chain's CDR3 is CASNVGELGYGYTF. The CDR3 DNA reads TGTGCCAGCAATGTTGGGGAACTAGGCTATGGCTACACCTTC.

The rearrangement links TRBV4-1 to TRBJ1-2; D is perhaps TRBD1 (5 bases). V lost 0 bases and J lost 5, with 13 bases in between. This CDR3 has 15 residues. Per the germline V gene, CDR1 is MGHRA and CDR2 is YSYEKL. CDR3 in DNA: TGCGCCAGCAGCCAAGAGGGGGTTTGGATTTATGGCTACACCTTC. It specifies CASSQEGVWIYGYTF.

In its sample, this clone was seen a few times. V is TRBV5-1 and J is TRBJ2-7; perhaps TRBD1 as D (5 bases). Germline CDR1 and CDR2: SGHRS and YFSETQ. CDR3 size: 12 residues. Trimming took 0 bases from V and 7 from J, leaving 8 bases between them. The CDR3 is CASSLGSGEQYF. DNA of the CDR3: TGCGCCAGCAGCTTGGGTTCAGGGGAGCAGTACTTC. The whole variable domain, remainder taken from reference TRBV5-1 and TRBJ2-7, is KAGVTQTPRYLIKTRGQQVTLSCSPISGHRSVSWYQQTPGQGLQFLFEYFSETQRNKGNFPGRFSGRQFSNSRSEMNVSTLELGDSALYLCASSLGSGEQYFGPGTRLTVT.

The chain is built from TRBV7-6 and TRBJ1-6; D gene ambiguous. The CDR3 has 14 residues. The germline V gene encodes CDR1 SGHVS and CDR2 FNYEAQ. The V end lost 10 bases, the J end lost 10 bases, and 20 bases lay between the germline ends. The CDR3 DNA follows: TGTGCCACCGGGAGGTATAGGCAGGAATCACCCCTCCACTTT. Translation gives CATGRYRQESPLHF.

The CDR3 loop reads CASSQGGQGYSYNSPLHF. The CDR3 DNA is TGTGCCAGCAGCCAAGGAGGACAGGGGTATTCCTATAATTCACCCCTCCACTTT. This sequence joins TRBV14 and TRBJ1-6; 9 bases line up with TRBD1. The CDR3 is made up of 18 amino acids. Germline lookup yields CDR1 SGHDN and CDR2 FVKESK. V gave up 1 base and J gave up 1 base; unmatched junction bases: 5.

The chain recombines TRBV6-2 or TRBV6-3 with TRBJ2-1, with 10 bases aligning to TRBD2. Germline V gene sequence: CDR1 MNHEY, CDR2 SVGEGT. This CDR3 spans 17 amino acids. After removal of 5 bases from V and 3 bases from J, the junction contained 10 bases not matched to a gene. CDR3 amino acids: CASSIFTSGIYYNEQFF. The DNA of the CDR3 is TGTGCCAGCAGTATTTTCACTAGCGGGATTTACTACAATGAGCAGTTCTTC.

The CDR3 is CASSLGSGGESSYEQYF. The CDR3 DNA reads TGTGCCAGCAGCTTAGGCTCCGGCGGAGAAAGCTCCTACGAGCAGTACTTC. The chain combines TRBV7-2 with TRBJ2-7, with unresolved D. Looked up from germline, CDR1 is SGHTA and CDR2 is FQGNSA. The CDR3 totals 17 residues. The V and J ends lost 1 base and 0 bases respectively, with 16 bases between them.

V gene TRBV7-2 combines with J gene TRBJ2-3, with 7 bases identical to TRBD2. V dropped 1 base and J dropped 3; count of bases not matched to a gene: 4. This CDR3 has 15 residues. Germline-derived CDR1 and CDR2 are SGHTA and FQGNSA. DNA for the CDR3: TGTGCCAGCAGCTTAGTCAGCGGGGATACAGATACGCAGTATTTT. As protein: CASSLVSGDTDTQYF.